The next 32 T cell receptor beta chains were all read from a single sample in a study of shared clonotypes between healthy human individuals. Sequencing used immunoSEQ multiplex PCR; TCRdb keeps in-frame clones, though not all of them. The sample lists about 380,000 clones, 90% to 98% occurring once. The sample consisted of memory CD8+ T cells sorted from blood. The subset here: CD45RO+ cells pooled with CCR7-negative TemRA cells. These receptors all stem from a man younger than 45 in good health.

This chain links TRBV6-1 with TRBJ2-5; D unresolved. The V end lost 7 bases, the J end lost 1 base, and 1 base lay between the germline ends. This CDR3 is 10 amino acids long. Germline V lookup: CDR1 MNHNS, CDR2 SASEGT. CDR3 bases: TGTGCCAGCATCCAAGAGACCCAGTACTTC. Its translation: CASIQETQYF.

CDR3 in amino acids: CASSLQGRNSPLHF. The CDR3 DNA is TGTGCCAGCAGTTTACAGGGTAGGAATTCACCCCTCCACTTT. The genes are TRBV27 and TRBJ1-6, with TRBD1 as a possible D gene (5 bases). The CDR3 loop spans 14 amino acids. Trimming removed 2 bases at V and 7 bases at J, with 9 bases between. CDR1 MNHEY and CDR2 SMNVEV come from the germline V gene (reference sequence).

This clone was observed once. The V gene is TRBV28, the J gene TRBJ1-4; TRBD1 might be the D (5 bases). The CDR3 has 15 amino acids. Between the trimmed V and J ends, which lost 6 bases and 0 bases, there was a span of 11 bases. Germline CDR1 and CDR2: MDHEN and SYDVKM. Here the CDR3 DNA reads TGTGCCAGCAGCCGAGACAGTTCAACTAATGAAAAACTGTTTTTT. It codes for CASSRDSSTNEKLFF.

This chain joins TRBV6-6 and TRBJ2-1; 11 nucleotides match TRBD2. The CDR3 contains 15 residues. Germline CDR1 reads MNHNY; CDR2 reads SVGAGI (reference sequence). Trimming removed 6 bases from V and 4 bases from J; junction bases left unmatched: 5. The CDR3 sequence is CASRGGTSGYNEQFF. The CDR3, as DNA: TGTGCCAGCAGAGGGGGGACTAGCGGATACAATGAGCAGTTCTTC.

The chain has TRBV10-3 and TRBJ2-1; either TRBD1 or TRBD2 may fit D (5 bases each). V dropped 5 bases and J dropped 0 bases, with 14 bases sitting between them. The CDR3 has 16 residues. In germline, CDR1 is ENHRY, CDR2 SYGVKD. The CDR3 spells CAISPGALSSYNEQFF. CDR3 coding DNA: TGTGCCATCAGTCCCGGGGCCCTGAGCTCCTACAATGAGCAGTTCTTC.

The genes are TRBV2 and TRBJ2-1, with D maybe TRBD1 (5 bases). The CDR3 totals 15 residues. V dropped 7 bases and J dropped 1 base, with 14 bases sitting between them. Germline-derived CDR1 and CDR2 are SNHLY and FYNNEI. CDR3 coding DNA: TGTGCCAGCACCCAGGGTTCGAATTCCTACAATGAGCAGTTCTTC. Its protein is CASTQGSNSYNEQFF.

A remark on this clone: A junction end diverges from the germline sequence, so it may reflect a read error. J is TRBJ2-7 and V is TRBV7-7, with D unclear. CDR3 length: 11 amino acids. In germline, CDR1 is SSHAT, CDR2 FNYEAQ (reference sequence). This CDR3 reads CASRFYYEQYF. DNA of the CDR3: TGTGCTAGCAGGTTCTACTACGAGCAGTACTTC.

The gene calls are TRBV5-4 and TRBJ1-2, with TRBD1 matching 8 bases. Germline V gives CDR1 SGHNT, CDR2 YYREEE (reference sequence). The CDR3 length is 14 residues. J lost 3 bases, V lost 4 bases, and 5 bases had no gene match. The CDR3 protein is CASSRTGFDYGYTF. DNA for the CDR3: TGTGCCAGCAGCAGGACAGGGTTTGACTATGGCTACACCTTC.

V gene TRBV30 combines with J gene TRBJ2-5; TRBD1 agrees at 7 bases. TRBJ2-7 explains the end of the DNA better; the J call may be wrong. Germline-derived CDR1 and CDR2 are GTSNPN and SVGIG (reference sequence). CDR3 length: 12 amino acids. The CDR3 loop reads CAWSVQGNEQYF. CDR3 coding DNA: TGTGCCTGGAGTGTACAGGGGAACGAGCAGTACTTC.

The rearrangement links TRBV5-6 to TRBJ1-5; D call uncertain. The CDR3 has 13 amino acids. Looked up from germline, CDR1 is SGHDT and CDR2 is YYEEEE. V was trimmed by 3 bases and J by 5 bases, leaving 9 bases between them. Here the CDR3 DNA reads TGTGCCAGCAGCTATTCCGCCGATCAGCCCCAGCATTTT. Its protein is CASSYSADQPQHF. Full variable domain (outside the CDR3, taken from reference TRBV5-6 and TRBJ1-5): DAGVTQSPTHLIKTRGQQVTLRCSPKSGHDTVSWYQQALGQGPQFIFQYYEEEERQRGNFPDRFSGHQFPNYSSELNVNALLLGDSALYLCASSYSADQPQHFGDGTRLSIL.

The chain carries TRBV9 and TRBJ2-3; TRBD2 matches at 13 bases. The CDR3 contains 18 residues. V lost 2 bases and J lost 1; bases outside the gene matches: 7. From germline, CDR1 is SGDLS and CDR2 YYNGEE. The CDR3 is CASSVTTSGRIGTDTQYF. CDR3 bases: TGTGCCAGCAGCGTTACGACTAGCGGGAGGATCGGCACAGATACGCAGTATTTT.

The chain is built from TRBV6-1 and TRBJ2-7, with 9 bases matching TRBD1. J gave up 8 bases and V 4 bases, and 9 bases lay outside the gene matches. The CDR3 is made up of 14 amino acids. Germline CDR1 MNHNS, CDR2 SASEGT. Here the CDR3 reads CASSAGTGKFKQYF. The CDR3, as DNA: TGTGCCAGCAGTGCCGGGACAGGGAAGTTCAAGCAGTACTTC.

The V and J genes are TRBV30 and TRBJ2-5; 7 nucleotides agree with TRBD2. From germline, CDR1 is GTSNPN and CDR2 SVGIG (reference sequence). Trimming at V came to 3 bases and at J to 1 base, leaving 5 bases not matched to a gene. CDR3 length: 14 residues. The CDR3: CAWSQKRGQETQYF. DNA of the CDR3: TGTGCCTGGAGCCAAAAGCGGGGCCAAGAGACCCAGTACTTC.

The chain is built from TRBV19 and TRBJ1-2; D is perhaps TRBD1 (5 bases). Germline CDR1 reads LNHDA; CDR2 reads SQIVND (reference sequence). The CDR3 sequence is 12 residues long. V was cut by 8 bases and J by 8 bases, with 15 bases left in between. The CDR3 bases are TGTGCCAGTGGGGGAGGGAAGGACGGCTACACCTTC. It yields the protein CASGGGKDGYTF.

The chain joins TRBV6-5 to TRBJ2-7, with a tentative D call TRBD2 (7 bases). This CDR3 has 13 residues. V was clipped by 4 bases and J by 5 bases, with 12 bases between them. Looked up from germline, CDR1 is MNHEY and CDR2 is SVGAGI. CDR3 in DNA: TGTGCCAGCAGTTCACAGGGAGGGAACGAGCAGTACTTC. Amino acid sequence: CASSSQGGNEQYF.

The chain carries TRBV28 and TRBJ1-5; the D gene is possibly TRBD1 (5 bases). The CDR3 covers 15 residues. From germline, CDR1 is MDHEN and CDR2 SYDVKM. V shed 7 bases and J shed 1 base, with 14 bases lying between them. DNA of the CDR3: TGTGCCAGCACATATCACCAGGGAAGCAATCAGCCCCAGCATTTT. As protein: CASTYHQGSNQPQHF.

The chain joins TRBV5-4 to TRBJ1-4; D is ambiguous. The CDR3 sequence is 16 residues long. CDR1 is SGHNT and CDR2 is YYREEE in the germline V gene (reference sequence). The V end was cut by 2 bases, the J end by 8 bases, with 19 bases between. The CDR3 is CASSFFHGPPLEKLFF. The DNA of the CDR3 is TGTGCCAGCAGCTTTTTCCACGGGCCCCCTCTGGAAAAACTGTTTTTT.

The rearrangement links TRBV29-1 to TRBJ2-5; 9 bases agree with TRBD1. This CDR3 spans 14 amino acids. With 7 bases clipped from V and 1 base from J, the junction kept 7 bases outside the gene matches. Germline V gives CDR1 SQVTM, CDR2 ANQGSEA. CDR3 nucleotide sequence: TGCAGCGCCGTAGACAGGGGGAGCCAAGAGACCCAGTACTTC. It translates to CSAVDRGSQETQYF.

The chain is built from TRBV4-2 and TRBJ1-2; the D gene is possibly TRBD1 (5 bases). The CDR3 is 14 amino acids. Trimming removed 4 bases from V and 2 bases from J, with 11 bases in between. Germline V gene data show CDR1 as LGHNA and CDR2 as YNFKEQ. DNA for the CDR3: TGTGCCAGCAGCCCCCGGGACGGCAACTATGGCTACACCTTC. Its protein is CASSPRDGNYGYTF.

V and J are TRBV4-1 and TRBJ2-3, with 9 bases lining up with TRBD2. This CDR3 comprises 16 residues. Germline trimming cut 3 bases from V and 4 bases from J; bases unmatched to any gene: 8. Germline V gene sequence: CDR1 MGHRA, CDR2 YSYEKL. CDR3 sequence (DNA): TGCGCCAGCAGCCATACTCTAGCGGGATGGGCAGATACGCAGTATTTT. It translates to CASSHTLAGWADTQYF.

This chain joins TRBV6-1 and TRBJ1-3; D gene uncertain. The CDR3 sequence is 15 residues long. Germline CDR1 reads MNHNS; CDR2 reads SASEGT. V was clipped by 8 bases and J by 4 bases, with 18 bases between them. The CDR3 region is CASSRTAAPGNTIYF. CDR3 DNA: TGTGCCAGCTCTAGGACGGCGGCCCCCGGAAACACCATATATTTT.

This chain connects TRBV6-6 to TRBJ2-1, with a possible D match to TRBD2 (6 bases). Germline V CDR1 and CDR2: MNHNY, SVGAGI (reference sequence). The V gene lost 3 bases and the J gene lost 9 bases, with 15 bases spanning the gap. This CDR3 contains 14 residues. The CDR3 DNA reads as TGTGCCAGCAGTTATCACCCGGGGAGGATTGAGCAGTTCTTC. This encodes CASSYHPGRIEQFF.

This chain joins TRBV28 and TRBJ2-3; tentative D call: TRBD1 (5 bases). CDR1 is MDHEN, CDR2 SYDVKM, per germline. The CDR3 has 15 residues. The V gene lost 5 bases and the J gene lost 1 base, with 13 bases spanning the gap. CDR3 residues: CASSTTAWGTDTQYF. DNA of the CDR3: TGTGCCAGCAGTACGACAGCTTGGGGCACAGATACGCAGTATTTT.

This chain joins TRBV28 and TRBJ1-1; no clear D. V was pared by 8 bases and J by 1 base, with 8 bases between. The CDR3 covers 12 residues. Germline V CDR1 and CDR2: MDHEN, SYDVKM. CDR3 nucleotides: TGTGCCAGCGACCGTCAGAACACTGAAGCTTTCTTT. Protein: CASDRQNTEAFF.

The V and J genes are TRBV6-1 and TRBJ1-1; D might be TRBD1 (5 bases). V shed 5 bases and J shed 5 bases, with 18 bases lying between them. Per the germline V gene, CDR1 is MNHNS and CDR2 is SASEGT. CDR3 length: 15 amino acids. The CDR3 sequence: CASSSMGRWGTEAFF. As DNA, the CDR3 is TGTGCCAGCAGTTCAATGGGGCGGTGGGGAACTGAAGCTTTCTTT.

The chain is built from TRBV5-4 and TRBJ1-1, with a weak D call TRBD1 (6 bases). This CDR3 has 13 residues. Germline CDR1 is SGHNT and CDR2 is YYREEE (reference sequence). V lost 1 base and J lost 3, with 7 bases in between. The CDR3 loop is CASSLPGDTEAFF. CDR3 DNA: TGTGCCAGCAGCTTGCCAGGGGACACTGAAGCTTTCTTT.

The rearrangement links TRBV29-1 to TRBJ1-5; 7 bases align to TRBD1. The CDR3 extends over 13 amino acids. The germline V gene encodes CDR1 SQVTM and CDR2 ANQGSEA. V dropped 2 bases and J dropped 2; count of bases not matched to a gene: 0. DNA of the CDR3: TGCAGCGTTGAAAGGGGGCGCAATCAGCCCCAGCATTTT. Protein product: CSVERGRNQPQHF.

V usage is TRBV6-6 and J usage is TRBJ1-2; 7 nucleotides align to TRBD1. V lost 7 bases to trimming and J lost 7 bases; unmatched junction nucleotides: 6. CDR3 length: 12 amino acids. Looked up from germline, CDR1 is MNHNY and CDR2 is SVGAGI (reference sequence). The CDR3 DNA is TGTGCCAGCACCGGGACAGCGGGTGGCTACACCTTC. It specifies CASTGTAGGYTF.

V is TRBV10-1 and J is TRBJ2-1; possibly TRBD1 or TRBD2 for D (5 bases each). The germline V gene has CDR1 WNHNN and CDR2 SYGVQD (reference sequence). V lost 1 base, J lost 9 bases, and 7 bases lay in between. This CDR3 comprises 12 residues. The DNA of the CDR3 is TGCGCCAGCAGTGAGTTGAGGGGTGAGCAGTTCTTC. This translates into CASSELRGEQFF.

In the case of this clone: Different DNA sequences within this sample yield the same CDR3. V is TRBV5-1 and J is TRBJ1-3; 7 bases fit TRBD1. Per germline, CDR1 SGHRS and CDR2 YFSETQ. V lost 0 bases, J lost 3 bases, and 0 bases stayed unmatched. This CDR3 contains 14 residues. The CDR3 DNA reads as TGCGCCAGCAGCTTGGGGACAGGTGGAAACACCATATATTTT. Protein product: CASSLGTGGNTIYF.

The chain recombines TRBV5-1 with TRBJ2-5; 7 positions match TRBD1. The CDR3 is made up of 13 amino acids. V was clipped by 8 bases and J by 2 bases; unmatched bases: 6. Per the germline V gene, CDR1 is SGHRS and CDR2 is YFSETQ. CDR3 amino acids: CASDETGQETQYF. The DNA of the CDR3 is TGCGCCAGTGATGAGACAGGGCAAGAGACCCAGTACTTC.

The chain is built from TRBV6-6 and TRBJ1-5, with D maybe TRBD1 (5 bases). With 6 bases removed from V and 2 bases from J, the gap between germline ends came to 14 bases. Germline V lookup: CDR1 MNHNY, CDR2 SVGAGI (reference sequence). The CDR3 contains 15 residues. The CDR3 bases are TGTGCCAGCAGCCGGGACGCCCAAGGCAATCAGCCCCAGCATTTT. It translates to CASSRDAQGNQPQHF.